The 24 T cell receptor beta chains given below trace back to one sample, sequenced in a study of OX40 agonist ivuxolimab in advanced cancers. TCRdb's table, derived via immunoSEQ multiplex PCR, lists solely in-frame clones and lacks some. The table includes about 55,000 clones, 84% detected once. The source material was CD4+ or CD8+ T cells sorted from blood, sampled in a trial of the OX40 agonist ivuxolimab. The receptor set was obtained from an adult with an advanced solid tumor such as melanoma, head and neck, liver or kidney cancer.

This chain joins TRBV14 and TRBJ2-2; no firm D call. From germline, CDR1 is SGHDN and CDR2 FVKESK. There are 14 residues in the CDR3. Deletions cut 4 bases from V and 7 bases from J, with 13 bases between. CDR3 DNA sequence: TGTGCCAGCAGCCTCCAAGGGTTTGTCGGGGAGCTGTTTTTT. This translates into CASSLQGFVGELFF.

This clone was counted once. The rearrangement joins TRBV7-2 to TRBJ2-5, with D possibly matching TRBD1 (7 bases). Germline CDR1 SGHTA, CDR2 FQGNSA. The CDR3 has 16 amino acids. V lost 5 bases to trimming and J lost 5 bases, with 21 bases between them. In DNA form, the CDR3 reads TGTGCCAGCAGCACACCCCCAGGGGGGCGACGGGAGACCCAGTACTTC. Translation: CASSTPPGGRRETQYF.

The chain employs TRBV2 and TRBJ2-5, with D maybe TRBD2 (5 bases). CDR3 length: 13 residues. CDR1 is SNHLY and CDR2 is FYNNEI in the germline V gene. Between the trimmed V and J ends, which lost 6 bases and 0 bases, there was a span of 8 bases. This CDR3 is CASSVDYQETQYF. The CDR3 nucleotides are TGTGCCAGCAGCGTGGACTACCAAGAGACCCAGTACTTC.

J is TRBJ2-7 and V is TRBV11-3; 8 bases align to TRBD2. With V trimmed by 5 bases and J by 0 bases, 6 bases remained unmatched. The CDR3 has 15 residues. Germline V gene sequence: CDR1 SGHNT, CDR2 YENEEA. The CDR3 sequence is CASSDSAGVSYEQYF. The CDR3, as DNA: TGTGCCAGCAGCGACTCAGCGGGAGTCTCCTACGAGCAGTACTTC.

The rearrangement uses TRBV6-5 and TRBJ2-3, with unresolved D. Germline V gene lookup returns CDR1 MNHEY and CDR2 SVGAGI. The CDR3 is made up of 11 amino acids. Trimming left V 7 bases short and J 4 bases short, with 6 bases between. The CDR3 spells CASTNADTQYF. CDR3 DNA: TGTGCCAGCACCAATGCAGATACGCAGTATTTT.

The chain employs TRBV5-4 and TRBJ2-7; D unclear. Germline V CDR1 and CDR2: SGHNT, YYREEE (reference sequence). CDR3 length: 14 amino acids. Trimming removed 4 bases from V and 3 bases from J, with 14 bases in between. This CDR3 reads CASSPRNPVYEQYF. CDR3 coding DNA: TGTGCCAGCAGCCCCAGAAATCCCGTCTACGAGCAGTACTTC.

The chain has TRBV6-4 and TRBJ2-5; TRBD2 matches at 11 bases. The germline V gene has CDR1 MRHNA and CDR2 SNTAGT. V trimming: 2 bases; J trimming: 2 bases; junction bases outside the gene matches: 7. The CDR3 length is 17 residues. CDR3 coding DNA: TGTGCCAGCAGTGACGCTAGCGGGAGGCACTTACAAGAGACCCAGTACTTC. As protein: CASSDASGRHLQETQYF.

Here the CDR3 DNA reads TGCAGCGTTGAAGGGGATTCCACAGATACGCAGTATTTT. Its translation: CSVEGDSTDTQYF. The J gene is TRBJ2-3, the V gene TRBV29-1; D remains ambiguous. Germline CDR1 SQVTM, CDR2 ANQGSEA. The CDR3 is 13 amino acids. The V gene lost 1 base and the J gene lost 2 bases, with 7 bases spanning the gap.

J is TRBJ2-3 and V is TRBV10-2; D is unresolved. CDR1 and CDR2 (germline): WSHSY, SAAADI. V lost 3 bases to trimming and J lost 4 bases, with 8 bases between them. The CDR3 runs to 13 residues. The CDR3 region has the DNA TGCGCCAGCAGTGAAGTGGATCCAGATACGCAGTATTTT. It specifies CASSEVDPDTQYF.

The rearrangement links TRBV5-1 to TRBJ2-5, with TRBD1 matching 8 bases. The J segment lost 1 base and the V segment lost 5 bases, leaving 7 bases of the junction unmatched. The CDR3 runs 15 residues. From germline, CDR1 is SGHRS and CDR2 YFSETQ. CDR3 residues: CASSYTGGVQETQYF. The CDR3 nucleotides are TGCGCCAGCAGTTATACAGGGGGTGTCCAAGAGACCCAGTACTTC.

The rearrangement uses TRBV28 and TRBJ1-1; D gene uncertain. Germline CDR1 and CDR2: MDHEN and SYDVKM. Trimming left V 7 bases short and J 1 base short, with 4 bases between. The CDR3 has 11 residues. The CDR3 region is CASTRNTEAFF. As DNA, the CDR3 is TGTGCCAGCACCAGGAACACTGAAGCTTTCTTT.

This clone has a single count. The V and J genes are TRBV5-8 and TRBJ2-7; 8 positions match TRBD1. Germline CDR1 is SGHTS and CDR2 is YDEGEE. V was clipped by 2 bases and J by 7 bases; unmatched bases: 11. The CDR3 length is 15 residues. The DNA for the CDR3 is TGTGCCAGCAGCTTCGGTGGACAGGGCTCTGGGGAGCAGTACTTC. It yields the protein CASSFGGQGSGEQYF. Full variable domain (rest looked up from reference TRBV5-8 and TRBJ2-7): EAGVTQSPTHLIKTRGQQATLRCSPISGHTSVYWYQQALGLGLQFLLWYDEGEERNRGNFPPRFSGRQFPNYSSELNVNALELEDSALYLCASSFGGQGSGEQYFGPGTRLTVT.

The rearrangement joins TRBV10-1 to TRBJ2-2, with 12 bases matching TRBD1. The trim removed 4 bases at V and 7 bases at J, leaving 4 bases unmatched. Per germline, CDR1 WNHNN and CDR2 SYGVQD (reference sequence). The CDR3 has 15 residues. CDR3 bases: TGCGCCAGCAGTGTCGGGACAGGGGGCGGCGGGGAGCTGTTTTTT. It encodes CASSVGTGGGGELFF.

This clone was detected once. The genes are TRBV19 and TRBJ2-5; maybe TRBD2 (6 bases). Trimming shortened V by 4 bases and J by 3 bases, and 9 bases separated the two germline ends. This CDR3 contains 13 residues. Germline loops: CDR1 LNHDA, CDR2 SQIVND (reference sequence). CDR3 loop: CASSSGAKETQYF. The CDR3 region has the DNA TGTGCCAGTAGTAGCGGGGCAAAAGAGACCCAGTACTTC.

In this sample, this clone turned up once. This chain connects TRBV6-1 to TRBJ2-1; 10 nucleotides align to TRBD2. Trimming took 7 bases from V and 2 from J; bases not matched to a gene: 5. The CDR3 runs 15 residues. Germline values: CDR1 MNHNS, CDR2 SASEGT. The CDR3 DNA is TGTGCCAGCACCCTAAGCGGGAGGGCCTACAATGAGCAGTTCTTC. Amino acid sequence: CASTLSGRAYNEQFF.

The chain employs TRBV5-1 and TRBJ2-7, with D possibly matching TRBD1 (5 bases). The CDR3 is made up of 13 amino acids. Trimming took off 3 bases at V and 2 bases at J, with 9 bases between the two ends. Germline assignment: CDR1 SGHRS and CDR2 YFSETQ. In nucleotides, the CDR3 is TGCGCCAGCAGCTCACAGGACACCTACGAGCAGTACTTC. Residues: CASSSQDTYEQYF.

The CDR3: CASTIKLTGLGQETQYF. The CDR3 DNA reads as TGTGCCAGCACCATAAAACTAACAGGGCTCGGCCAAGAGACCCAGTACTTC. The chain is built from TRBV7-9 and TRBJ2-5; D may be TRBD1 (6 bases). V lost 7 bases, J lost 1 base, and 22 bases lay in between. The germline CDR1 and CDR2 sequences are SEHNR and FQNEAQ (reference sequence). This CDR3 is 17 amino acids long. Full variable domain (missing parts from reference TRBV7-9 and TRBJ2-5): DTGVSQNPRHKITKRGQNVTFRCDPISEHNRLYWYRQTLGQGPEFLTYFQNEAQLEKSRLLSDRFSAERPKGSFSTLEIQRTEQGDSAMYLCASTIKLTGLGQETQYFGPGTRLLVL.

This chain links TRBV18 with TRBJ2-1; 9 nucleotides line up with TRBD2. V lost 0 bases and J lost 8; bases outside the gene matches: 8. The germline V gene has CDR1 KGHSH and CDR2 LQKENI. This CDR3 is 16 amino acids long. CDR3 residues: CASSPPSSGMVYEQFF. Here the CDR3 DNA reads TGTGCCAGCTCACCACCGTCTAGCGGGATGGTCTATGAGCAGTTCTTC.

This clone was observed a handful of times. The chain joins TRBV10-3 to TRBJ2-1; D remains unclear. CDR1 is ENHRY and CDR2 is SYGVKD in the germline V gene. Trimming cost V 2 bases and J 1 base, with 3 bases left between them. CDR3 size: 13 residues. CDR3 loop: CAISEVSYNEQFF. The CDR3 bases are TGTGCCATCAGTGAGGTGTCCTACAATGAGCAGTTCTTC.

This clone came up once. The V call is TRBV13, the J call TRBJ1-2; D is ambiguous. The CDR3 runs 13 residues. Deletions cut 3 bases from V and 0 bases from J, with 5 bases between. Germline loops: CDR1 PRHDT, CDR2 FYEKMQ (reference sequence). The chain's CDR3 is CASSFRSNYGYTF. The DNA for the CDR3 is TGTGCCAGCAGCTTCCGTTCTAACTATGGCTACACCTTC.

The J gene is TRBJ2-7, the V gene TRBV7-2; TRBD2 is a possible D gene (6 bases). The CDR3 consists of 14 residues. V lost 5 bases and J 0 bases, leaving 11 bases between the germline ends. CDR1 and CDR2 from the germline V gene are SGHTA and FQGNSA. The CDR3 spells CASSGGNSSYEQYF. The CDR3 coding sequence is TGTGCCAGCAGCGGGGGGAATTCCTCCTACGAGCAGTACTTC.

The J gene is TRBJ2-7, the V gene TRBV9; D ambiguous. Per the germline V gene, CDR1 is SGDLS and CDR2 is YYNGEE. This CDR3 spans 17 amino acids. V was shortened by 0 bases and J by 0 bases, with 16 bases between the two germline ends. For the CDR3, the DNA is TGTGCCAGCAGCGTAGAGGATACGCCAGCCGCCTCCTACGAGCAGTACTTC. This gives the protein CASSVEDTPAASYEQYF.

This chain uses TRBV5-6 with TRBJ1-1; a weak D match, TRBD1 (5 bases). Germline V gene lookup returns CDR1 SGHDT and CDR2 YYEEEE. Trimming took off 5 bases at V and 5 bases at J, with 16 bases between the two ends. CDR3 length: 14 residues. CDR3 sequence: CASRQISGTTEAFF. In nucleotides, the CDR3 is TGTGCCAGCAGACAGATCTCCGGGACGACTGAAGCTTTCTTT.

The chain recombines TRBV29-1 with TRBJ1-6; TRBD1 is a possible D gene (6 bases). CDR1 and CDR2 (germline): SQVTM, ANQGSEA. The CDR3 covers 14 residues. The CDR3: CRAEGGSYNSPLHF. The CDR3 bases are TGCCGGGCCGAGGGGGGCTCCTATAATTCACCCCTCCACTTT.